These 6 T cell receptor beta chains were all obtained from the same sample, sequenced in a study of PD-1 blockade in mismatch repair-deficient tumors. Sequencing used immunoSEQ multiplex PCR; TCRdb keeps in-frame clones, though not all of them. The data hold more than 85,000 clones, with 82% observed a single time. This specimen consisted of peripheral blood, obtained approximately 35 weeks after starting pembrolizumab. The receptors were gathered from an adult with mismatch repair-deficient cancer.

The chain couples TRBV4-3 to TRBJ1-2, with a possible D match to TRBD1 (5 bases). Germline V gene sequence: CDR1 LGHNA, CDR2 YSLEER. This CDR3 contains 15 residues. Trimming cost V 3 bases and J 7 bases, with 18 bases left between them. This CDR3 is CASSQAGTPEGGYTF. DNA of the CDR3: TGCGCCAGCAGCCAGGCTGGGACCCCGGAGGGTGGCTACACCTTC.

The chain is built from TRBV4-3 and TRBJ2-3; D possibly corresponds to TRBD2 (7 bases). This CDR3 is built from 16 residues. Germline V gene data show CDR1 as LGHNA and CDR2 as YSLEER. V was trimmed by 1 base and J by 6 bases, leaving 17 bases between them. The CDR3 DNA follows: TGCGCCAGCAGCCAAGGGGGCGGGGGCGCCCCGGATACGCAGTATTTT. This sequence encodes CASSQGGGGAPDTQYF.

This clone came up once. This rearrangement joins TRBV11-3 to TRBJ1-1; D perhaps matches TRBD1 (6 bases). The CDR3 contains 17 residues. Germline V lookup: CDR1 SGHNT, CDR2 YENEEA. V dropped 3 bases and J dropped 0 bases, with 17 bases sitting between them. The CDR3 reads CASSFGRQGRLNTEAFF. The CDR3 DNA reads as TGTGCCAGCAGCTTTGGCCGGCAGGGGCGTTTGAACACTGAAGCTTTCTTT.

V gene TRBV12-5 combines with J gene TRBJ1-3, with 8 bases fitting TRBD1. This CDR3 is 15 amino acids long. V lost 5 bases and J lost 0; bases outside the gene matches: 3. CDR1 is LGHNT, CDR2 FRNRAP, per germline. CDR3 DNA: TGTGCTAGTGGTCGCGGACAGGGCTCTGGAAACACCATATATTTT. Its translation: CASGRGQGSGNTIYF.

The chain combines TRBV19 with TRBJ1-2; the D is unclear. The CDR3 has 13 residues. The germline gives CDR1 LNHDA, CDR2 SQIVND (reference sequence). The ends were cut back, 5 bases at V and 4 bases at J, with 11 bases in the middle. CDR3 coding DNA: TGTGCCAGTAGTCTCAGATCGTCCTATGGCTACACCTTC. It yields the protein CASSLRSSYGYTF.

V is TRBV7-9 and J is TRBJ2-5, with TRBD2 identical over 7 bases. Germline trimming cut 3 bases from V and 5 bases from J; bases unmatched to any gene: 9. This CDR3 comprises 15 residues. Germline CDR1 and CDR2: SEHNR and FQNEAQ (reference sequence). CDR3 bases: TGTGCCAGCAGCTTGGCTAGCGGAGCTCGGGAGACCCAGTACTTC. This translates into CASSLASGARETQYF. The full variable domain, completed using reference TRBV7-9 and TRBJ2-5, is DTGVSQNPRHKITKRGQNVTFRCDPISEHNRLYWYRQTLGQGPEFLTYFQNEAQLEKSRLLSDRFSAERPKGSFSTLEIQRTEQGDSAMYLCASSLASGARETQYFGPGTRLLVL.